These T cell receptor beta chains were read from a single sample in a study of CD8 T cells in ankylosing spondylitis. TCRdb ran MiXCR on the 5' RACE reads and lists one entry per CDR3 protein. Of just over 350,000 distinct CDR3 sequences listed, 20% to 25% are singletons. The sequenced material came from blood, either unsorted or a sorted T cell fraction (not recorded which). These receptors were obtained from a male donor with ankylosing spondylitis or in good health (not recorded which). CDR3s include the opening cysteine and the closing phenylalanine or tryptophan. D genes are given only for firm matches. Clone size, where shown, is once, few, many, or a class for clones that have expanded.

TRBJ2-7 | TRBV6-2/TRBV6-3 | . | . | TGTGCCAGCAGTTCCTCTTTCGACGGATCCTACGAGCAGTACTTC | CASSSSFDGSYEQYF
TRBJ2-3 | TRBV20-1 | . | few | TGCAGTGCTAGAGATACCTTCAGCACAGATACGCAGTATTTT | CSARDTFSTDTQYF
TRBJ2-1 | TRBV20-1 | . | . | TGCAGTGCGTGGGGGCTGGCGGAGCAGTTCTTC | CSAWGLAEQFF
TRBJ2-1 | TRBV12-3/TRBV12-4 | TRBD2 | few | TGTGCCAGCAGCGATACTAGCGGGGGGTCGAATGAGCAGTTCTTC | CASSDTSGGSNEQFF
TRBJ2-3 | TRBV4-1 | . | . | TGCGCCAGCAGCCAAGAACGAGGGTACGGCACAGATACGCAGTATTTT | CASSQERGYGTDTQYF
TRBJ1-4 | TRBV6-5 | . | . | TGTGCCAGCAGTTACTATGAGGGAGGGGGTGAAAAACTGTTTTTT | CASSYYEGGGEKLFF
TRBJ2-1 | TRBV7-9 | . | . | TGTGCCAGCAGCGAATCTGTGCTTGAGCAGTTCTTC | CASSESVLEQFF
TRBJ2-3 | TRBV4-1 | TRBD2 | . | TGCGCCAGCAGCCAGGGGGGGGTAGCGACAGATACGCAGTATTTT | CASSQGGVATDTQYF
TRBJ2-1 | TRBV11-2 | . | . | TGTGCCAGCAGCATCCCGGGACTGGCGAATGAGCAGTTCTTC | CASSIPGLANEQFF
TRBJ2-7 | TRBV20-1 | TRBD1 | . | TGCCCGTGTTCGGGGACAGGGGGCCACGAGCAGTACTTC | CPCSGTGGHEQYF
TRBJ2-3 | TRBV10-3 | . | . | TGTGCCATCAGTGAGGTGCAGGTGGGATCAGATACGCAGTATTTT | CAISEVQVGSDTQYF
TRBJ2-3 | TRBV12-3/TRBV12-4 | . | few | TGTGCCAGCAGTTTACCCCTCGAAGATACGCAGTATTTT | CASSLPLEDTQYF
TRBJ2-3 | TRBV20-1 | . | . | TGCAGTGCTACCCGTGTCGGTGCGCAGTATTTT | CSATRVGAQYF
TRBJ2-7 | TRBV6-1 | . | . | TGTGCCAGCAGAAAAAAACAGAAGAGTCAATTTGCGCAGTACTTC | CASRKKQKSQFAQYF
TRBJ2-1 | TRBV29-1 | . | few | TGCAGCGTTCCGATGGACTTGGGTGAGCAGTTCTTC | CSVPMDLGEQFF
TRBJ2-7 | TRBV25-1 | TRBD2 | . | TGTGCCAGCAGTGATCAGCGGGGCGGCGAGCAGTACTTC | CASSDQRGGEQYF
TRBJ2-7 | TRBV4-1 | . | . | TGCGCCAGCAGCCCCGCGGGGAACGAGCAGTACTTC | CASSPAGNEQYF
TRBJ1-5 | TRBV19 | . | . | TGTGCCAGTAGTATGGGGGTTCAGCCCCAGCATTTT | CASSMGVQPQHF
TRBJ2-5 | TRBV12-1 | . | few | TGTGCCAGCAGCCCAGAAATCCGGGAGGAACAAGAGACCCAGTACTTC | CASSPEIREEQETQYF
TRBJ1-4 | TRBV12-3/TRBV12-4 | . | few | TGTGCCAGCAGTTTAGGGGGGAGCTGGGAAAAACTGTTTTTT | CASSLGGSWEKLFF
TRBJ2-1 | TRBV11-1 | TRBD2 | few | TGTGCCAGCAGCACCGGGACTAGCGGGGACTTCTCCTACAATGAGCAGTTCTTC | CASSTGTSGDFSYNEQFF
TRBJ1-6 | TRBV6-1 | TRBD1 | . | TGTGCCAGCAGTGAAGGGACAGGGTCTTCACCCCTCCACTTT | CASSEGTGSSPLHF
TRBJ1-2 | TRBV3-1 | . | . | TGTGCCAGCAGCCAAGAGATAGCACACGTCTATGGCTACACCTTC | CASSQEIAHVYGYTF
TRBJ2-5 | TRBV7-9 | . | . | TGTGCCAGCAGCACAACAGGGATTCAAGAGACCCAGTACTTC | CASSTTGIQETQYF
TRBJ2-7 | TRBV6-5 | . | . | TGTGCCAGCAGTTCCATCACCACCAGCTACGAGCAGTACTTC | CASSSITTSYEQYF
TRBJ2-7 | TRBV20-1 | . | . | TGCAGTGCTAGCCTGGGGGTCACATACGAGCAGTACTTC | CSASLGVTYEQYF
TRBJ2-3 | TRBV2 | TRBD2 | . | TGTGCCAGCGGATTCAGAGGACTAGCGAGGGTGGATACGCAGTATTTT | CASGFRGLARVDTQYF
TRBJ2-3 | TRBV7-9 | . | few | TGTGCCAGCAGCTTAGGGTGGGGAACCGGTGCGGATACGCAGTATTTT | CASSLGWGTGADTQYF
TRBJ2-1 | TRBV5-6 | . | few | TGTGCCAGCAGCTTGGCCAGTCACTCCTACAATGAGCAGTTCTTC | CASSLASHSYNEQFF